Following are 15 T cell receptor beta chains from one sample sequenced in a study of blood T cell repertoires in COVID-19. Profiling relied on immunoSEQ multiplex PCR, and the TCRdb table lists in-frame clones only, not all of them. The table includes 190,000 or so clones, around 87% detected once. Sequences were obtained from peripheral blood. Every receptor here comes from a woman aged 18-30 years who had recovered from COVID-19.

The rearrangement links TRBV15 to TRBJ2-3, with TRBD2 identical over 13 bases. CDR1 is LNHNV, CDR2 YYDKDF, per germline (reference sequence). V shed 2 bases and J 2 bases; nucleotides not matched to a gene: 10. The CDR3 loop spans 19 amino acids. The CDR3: CATSRRFPGLAGITDTQYF. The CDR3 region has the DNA TGTGCCACCAGCAGACGATTTCCGGGACTAGCGGGGATCACAGATACGCAGTATTTT.

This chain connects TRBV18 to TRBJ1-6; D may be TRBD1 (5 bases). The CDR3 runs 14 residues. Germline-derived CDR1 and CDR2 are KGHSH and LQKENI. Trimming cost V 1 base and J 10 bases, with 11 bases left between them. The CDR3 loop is CASSPQGVDSPLHF. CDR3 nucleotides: TGTGCCAGCTCACCACAAGGGGTAGACTCACCCCTCCACTTT. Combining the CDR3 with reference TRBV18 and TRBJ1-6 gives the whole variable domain NAGVMQNPRHLVRRRGQEARLRCSPMKGHSHVYWYRQLPEEGLKFMVYLQKENIIDESGMPKERFSAEFPKEGPSILRIQQVVRGDSAAYFCASSPQGVDSPLHFGNGTRLTVT.

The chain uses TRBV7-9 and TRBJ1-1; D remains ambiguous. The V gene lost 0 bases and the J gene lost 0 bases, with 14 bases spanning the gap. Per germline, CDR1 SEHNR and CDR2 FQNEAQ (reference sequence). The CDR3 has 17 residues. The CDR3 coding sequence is TGTGCCAGCAGCTTAGCGCCTTCGGCGGAAATGAACACTGAAGCTTTCTTT. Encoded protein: CASSLAPSAEMNTEAFF.

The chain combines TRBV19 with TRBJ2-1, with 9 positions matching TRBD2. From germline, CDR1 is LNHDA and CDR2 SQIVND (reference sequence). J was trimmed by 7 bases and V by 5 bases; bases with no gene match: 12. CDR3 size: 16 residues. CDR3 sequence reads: CASSHSPGLAANEQFF. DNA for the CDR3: TGTGCCAGTAGTCATTCCCCGGGACTAGCCGCTAATGAGCAGTTCTTC.

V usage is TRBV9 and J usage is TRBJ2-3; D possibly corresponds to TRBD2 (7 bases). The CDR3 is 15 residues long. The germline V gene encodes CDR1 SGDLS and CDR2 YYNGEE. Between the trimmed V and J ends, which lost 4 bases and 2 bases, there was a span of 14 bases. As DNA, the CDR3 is TGTGCCAGCAGCATCAGGGGAGGGAACACAGATACGCAGTATTTT. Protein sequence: CASSIRGGNTDTQYF. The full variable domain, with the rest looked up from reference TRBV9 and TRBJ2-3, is DSGVTQTPKHLITATGQRVTLRCSPRSGDLSVYWYQQSLDQGLQFLIQYYNGEERAKGNILERFSAQQFPDLHSELNLSSLELGDSALYFCASSIRGGNTDTQYFGPGTRLTVL.

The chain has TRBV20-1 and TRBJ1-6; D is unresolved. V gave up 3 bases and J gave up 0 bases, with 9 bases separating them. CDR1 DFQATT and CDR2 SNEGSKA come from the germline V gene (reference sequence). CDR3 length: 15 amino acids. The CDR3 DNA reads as TGCAGTGCTAGTCGTTTCCCCTCCTATAATTCACCCCTCCACTTT. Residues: CSASRFPSYNSPLHF.

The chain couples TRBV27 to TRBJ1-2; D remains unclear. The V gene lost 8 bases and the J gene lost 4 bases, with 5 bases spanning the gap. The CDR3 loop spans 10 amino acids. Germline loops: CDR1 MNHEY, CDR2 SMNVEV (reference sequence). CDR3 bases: TGTGCCAGCCCGGGCTATGGCTACACCTTC. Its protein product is CASPGYGYTF.

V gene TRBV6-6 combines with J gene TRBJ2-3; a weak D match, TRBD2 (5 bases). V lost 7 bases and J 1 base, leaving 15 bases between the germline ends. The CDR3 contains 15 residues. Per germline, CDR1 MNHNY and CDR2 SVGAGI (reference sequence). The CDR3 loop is CASNLGEPGTDTQYF. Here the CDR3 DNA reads TGTGCCAGCAACCTCGGGGAGCCCGGCACAGATACGCAGTATTTT.

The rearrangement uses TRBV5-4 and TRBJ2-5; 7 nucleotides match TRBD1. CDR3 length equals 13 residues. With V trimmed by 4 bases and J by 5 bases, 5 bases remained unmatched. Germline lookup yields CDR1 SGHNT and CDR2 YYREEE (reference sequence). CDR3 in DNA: TGTGCCAGCAGCCGAGGGGGCGACGAGACCCAGTACTTC. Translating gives CASSRGGDETQYF.

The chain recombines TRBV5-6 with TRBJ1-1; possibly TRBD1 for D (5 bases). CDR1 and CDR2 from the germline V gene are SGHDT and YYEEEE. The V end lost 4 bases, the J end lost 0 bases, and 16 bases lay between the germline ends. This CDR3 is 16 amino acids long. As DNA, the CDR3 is TGTGCCAGCAGCCAAGCCGGGACTGCCTTGAACACTGAAGCTTTCTTT. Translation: CASSQAGTALNTEAFF.

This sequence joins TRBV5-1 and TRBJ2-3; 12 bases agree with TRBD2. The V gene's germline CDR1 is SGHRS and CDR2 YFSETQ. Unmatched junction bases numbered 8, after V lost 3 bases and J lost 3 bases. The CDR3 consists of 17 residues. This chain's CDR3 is CASSSWAGTSGTDTQYF. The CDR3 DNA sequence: TGCGCCAGCAGCTCCTGGGCCGGGACTAGCGGGACAGATACGCAGTATTTT.

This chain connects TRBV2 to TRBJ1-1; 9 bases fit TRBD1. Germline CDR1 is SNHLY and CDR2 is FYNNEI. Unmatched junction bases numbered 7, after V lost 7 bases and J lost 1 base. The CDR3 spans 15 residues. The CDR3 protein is CASTPDRGKNTEAFF. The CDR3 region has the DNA TGTGCCAGCACCCCGGACAGGGGAAAGAACACTGAAGCTTTCTTT.

The CDR3: CASSLVVGPRYEQYF. The DNA of the CDR3 is TGTGCCAGCAGCTTAGTTGTGGGGCCGAGGTACGAGCAGTACTTC. This sequence joins TRBV13 and TRBJ2-7; the D gene is possibly TRBD1 (5 bases). Germline-derived CDR1 and CDR2 are PRHDT and FYEKMQ (reference sequence). V lost 1 base to trimming and J lost 4 bases, with 14 bases between them. The CDR3 is 15 residues long.

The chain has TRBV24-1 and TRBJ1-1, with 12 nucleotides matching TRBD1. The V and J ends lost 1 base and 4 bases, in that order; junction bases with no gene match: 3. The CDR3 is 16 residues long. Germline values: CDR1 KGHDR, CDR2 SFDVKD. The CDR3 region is CATSDLGTGGGTEAFF. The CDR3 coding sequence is TGTGCCACCAGTGATTTAGGGACAGGGGGCGGCACTGAAGCTTTCTTT.

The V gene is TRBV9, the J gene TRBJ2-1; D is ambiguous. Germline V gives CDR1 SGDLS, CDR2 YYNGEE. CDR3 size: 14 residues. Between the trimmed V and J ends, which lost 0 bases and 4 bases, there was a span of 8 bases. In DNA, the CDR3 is TGTGCCAGCAGCGTAGGTCCGCAGTACAATGAGCAGTTCTTC. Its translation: CASSVGPQYNEQFF.